The 30 T cell receptor beta chains given below trace back to one sample, sequenced in a study of blood T cell repertoires in COVID-19. Sequencing was performed with immunoSEQ multiplex PCR; in TCRdb, only in-frame clones are kept and a portion is missing. The sample records 200,000 to 250,000 clones, 80% to 85% being singletons. The sequencing sample was made of peripheral blood. All receptors come from a woman under 30 with acute or convalescent COVID-19.

V and J are TRBV12-3 or TRBV12-4 and TRBJ2-2; D might be TRBD2 (6 bases). V lost 10 bases, J lost 1 base, and 10 bases lay in between. The CDR3 runs to 13 residues. The CDR3 region is CATRLGNTGELFF. The CDR3 nucleotides are TGTGCCACCCGACTAGGGAACACCGGGGAGCTGTTTTTT.

The rearrangement joins TRBV5-6 to TRBJ1-1, with 7 positions matching TRBD1. CDR1 SGHDT and CDR2 YYEEEE come from the germline V gene. The CDR3 has 15 amino acids. V was pared by 4 bases and J by 4 bases, with 10 bases of the junction left unmatched. The CDR3 bases are TGTGCCAGCAGCCCCGTCAGGGGGTTCGCCACTGAAGCTTTCTTT. Amino acids: CASSPVRGFATEAFF.

V and J are TRBV29-1 and TRBJ1-2; 7 nucleotides agree with TRBD1. After removal of 2 bases from V and 5 bases from J, the junction contained 5 bases not matched to a gene. The CDR3 runs 13 residues. The germline CDR1 and CDR2 sequences are SQVTM and ANQGSEA. The CDR3 protein is CSVEKDRSYGYTF. CDR3 nucleotide sequence: TGCAGCGTTGAAAAGGACAGGAGTTATGGCTACACCTTC.

The chain carries TRBV4-2 and TRBJ1-2; D perhaps matches TRBD1 (5 bases). V lost 0 bases to trimming and J lost 6 bases, with 8 bases between them. The CDR3 extends over 13 amino acids. CDR1 and CDR2 from the germline V gene are LGHNA and YNFKEQ. The CDR3 reads CASSQDWGDGYTF. The CDR3 nucleotides read TGTGCCAGCAGCCAAGATTGGGGGGATGGCTACACCTTC.

This chain uses TRBV18 with TRBJ2-5; D is perhaps TRBD2 (5 bases). Looked up from germline, CDR1 is KGHSH and CDR2 is LQKENI. V lost 5 bases, J lost 5 bases, and 12 bases lay in between. This CDR3 has 13 residues. CDR3 protein: CASSYGEWETQYF. Here the CDR3 DNA reads TGTGCCAGCTCATATGGGGAGTGGGAGACCCAGTACTTC.

This chain joins TRBV5-8 and TRBJ2-3, with 7 bases that match TRBD1. With 2 bases clipped from V and 3 bases from J, the junction kept 3 bases outside the gene matches. The CDR3 is 14 amino acids. Germline V gives CDR1 SGHTS, CDR2 YDEGEE. CDR3 sequence: CASSLGQDTDTQYF. DNA of the CDR3: TGTGCCAGCAGCTTAGGACAGGATACAGATACGCAGTATTTT.

The chain is built from TRBV7-9 and TRBJ1-2; D is possibly TRBD1 (6 bases). The V end lost 1 base, the J end lost 4 bases, and 10 bases lay between the germline ends. This CDR3 spans 14 amino acids. Germline V CDR1 and CDR2: SEHNR, FQNEAQ (reference sequence). CDR3 nucleotide sequence: TGTGCCAGCAGCTTAGTGTCGGACAGCTATGGCTACACCTTC. As protein: CASSLVSDSYGYTF.

The genes are TRBV9 and TRBJ2-2, with 11 bases fitting TRBD2. V gave up 1 base and J gave up 5 bases; unmatched junction bases: 16. Per the germline V gene, CDR1 is SGDLS and CDR2 is YYNGEE. This CDR3 spans 20 amino acids. The CDR3 protein is CASSVNVIRGTSGLTGELFF. CDR3 bases: TGTGCCAGCAGCGTAAATGTTATTAGAGGGACTAGCGGCCTTACCGGGGAGCTGTTTTTT.

This chain joins TRBV6-5 and TRBJ1-5; maybe TRBD1 (6 bases). The CDR3 extends over 15 amino acids. V lost 6 bases, J lost 2 bases, and 14 bases lay in between. Germline V gene lookup returns CDR1 MNHEY and CDR2 SVGAGI. The CDR3 nucleotides read TGTGCCAGCAGGCGACAAGGGGGGGGCAATCAGCCCCAGCATTTT. Protein: CASRRQGGGNQPQHF.

This chain uses TRBV7-2 with TRBJ2-7, with 7 nucleotides matching TRBD1. Germline V CDR1 and CDR2: SGHTA, FQGNSA. CDR3 length: 13 amino acids. The V gene end was trimmed by 5 bases and the J gene end by 3 bases; junction bases not matched to a gene: 4. The DNA for the CDR3 is TGTGCCAGCAGCCGGGACAGAATCTACGAGCAGTACTTC. As protein: CASSRDRIYEQYF.

This clone showed up just a few times. This rearrangement joins TRBV27 to TRBJ2-7; 7 bases are a match to TRBD2. The CDR3 sequence is 15 residues long. J lost 4 bases, V lost 7 bases, and 13 bases had no gene match. Germline assignment: CDR1 MNHEY and CDR2 SMNVEV (reference sequence). CDR3 DNA: TGTGCCAGCAAGATTGGCCTAGCGGAGGGGTACGAGCAGTACTTC. Residues: CASKIGLAEGYEQYF.

J is TRBJ1-6 and V is TRBV5-1, with 7 nucleotides matching TRBD1. CDR3 size: 17 residues. Germline V CDR1 and CDR2: SGHRS, YFSETQ. The junction had 7 bases not matched to a gene; V was cut back by 0 bases and J by 4 bases. CDR3: CASSLGDSLRYNSPLHF. CDR3 bases: TGCGCCAGCAGCTTGGGGGACAGCCTGAGATATAATTCACCCCTCCACTTT.

The chain carries TRBV3-1 (or the pseudogene TRBV3-2) and TRBJ1-2, with a tentative D call TRBD1 (5 bases). CDR1 and CDR2 from the germline V gene are LGHDT and YNNKEL (reference sequence). The CDR3 spans 17 residues. Trimming stripped 1 base from V and 1 base from J, with 16 bases between. CDR3 sequence reads: CASSQAIPGGFNYGYTF. The CDR3 DNA is TGTGCCAGCAGCCAAGCAATCCCCGGGGGTTTTAACTATGGCTACACCTTC.

This clone was seen a handful of times. This chain uses TRBV6-2 or TRBV6-3 with TRBJ2-7; 8 bases are a match to TRBD1. The CDR3 length is 15 residues. Trimming cost V 6 bases and J 3 bases; bases outside gene matches: 10. Germline lookup yields CDR1 MNHEY and CDR2 SVGEGT. Here the CDR3 reads CASSPGTGYLYEQYF. For the CDR3, the DNA is TGTGCCAGCAGCCCCGGGACAGGCTACCTCTACGAGCAGTACTTC.

The V and J genes are TRBV6-6 and TRBJ1-2, with D possibly being TRBD1 (5 bases). The germline V gene encodes CDR1 MNHNY and CDR2 SVGAGI (reference sequence). The CDR3 is 13 residues long. The V gene lost 4 bases and the J gene lost 1 base, with 7 bases spanning the gap. The CDR3 protein is CASSSQGNYGYTF. The CDR3, as DNA: TGTGCCAGCAGTTCGCAGGGTAACTATGGCTACACCTTC.

The chain couples TRBV30 to TRBJ1-6; D remains ambiguous. CDR3 size: 16 residues. V was cut by 0 bases and J by 0 bases, with 9 bases left in between. Looked up from germline, CDR1 is GTSNPN and CDR2 is SVGIG (reference sequence). CDR3 in amino acids: CAWSVLASSYNSPLHF. Written as DNA, the CDR3 is TGTGCCTGGAGTGTACTTGCATCCTCCTATAATTCACCCCTCCACTTT. Complete variable domain (other parts from reference TRBV30 and TRBJ1-6): SQTIHQWPATLVQPVGSPLSLECTVEGTSNPNLYWYRQAAGRGLQLLFYSVGIGQISSEVPQNLSASRPQDRQFILSSKKLLLSDSGFYLCAWSVLASSYNSPLHFGNGTRLTVT.

V and J are TRBV3-1 (or the pseudogene TRBV3-2) and TRBJ2-7; 11 bases align to TRBD2. Germline trimming cut 4 bases from V and 4 bases from J; bases unmatched to any gene: 21. There are 20 residues in the CDR3. Germline V gene lookup returns CDR1 LGHDT and CDR2 YNNKEL (reference sequence). The CDR3: CASSPLKGLAVLAGQYEQYF. CDR3 sequence (DNA): TGTGCCAGCAGCCCCCTAAAGGGACTAGCGGTTCTCGCGGGTCAATACGAGCAGTACTTC.

The gene calls are TRBV4-3 and TRBJ1-1; 7 positions agree with TRBD1. CDR1 and CDR2 (germline): LGHNA, YSLEER. CDR3 length equals 14 residues. The V gene end was trimmed by 3 bases and the J gene end by 5 bases; junction bases not matched to a gene: 6. CDR3 DNA sequence: TGCGCCAGCAGCCAGGACCGACAGGGTACTGAAGCTTTCTTT. Amino acids: CASSQDRQGTEAFF.

The V and J genes are TRBV7-9 and TRBJ1-4, with 7 bases aligning to TRBD1. The length of the CDR3 is 16 residues. The germline V gene encodes CDR1 SEHNR and CDR2 FQNEAQ (reference sequence). Trimming removed 3 bases from V and 4 bases from J; junction bases left unmatched: 8. The CDR3 DNA reads as TGTGCCAGCAGCTTTGGCGGGACAGTTAATAATGAAAAACTGTTTTTT. It encodes CASSFGGTVNNEKLFF.

V is TRBV5-1 and J is TRBJ2-7, with D possibly matching TRBD1 (6 bases). Germline V gene sequence: CDR1 SGHRS, CDR2 YFSETQ. The CDR3 is 14 residues long. Trimming removed 1 base from V and 3 bases from J, with 11 bases in between. The CDR3 is CASSLSTGNYEQYF. The CDR3 DNA reads TGCGCCAGCAGCTTGAGTACAGGGAACTACGAGCAGTACTTC.

The chain couples TRBV10-3 to TRBJ1-2; D remains ambiguous. The germline V gene has CDR1 ENHRY and CDR2 SYGVKD. The V end was cut by 4 bases, the J end by 1 base, with 16 bases between. This CDR3 comprises 16 residues. CDR3 sequence: CAISGPLRQYNYGYTF. The CDR3 DNA reads TGTGCCATCAGTGGGCCCCTGCGGCAGTATAACTATGGCTACACCTTC.

V and J are TRBV5-3 and TRBJ1-5, with D uncertain. TRBV5-3 is an ORF, and what it does is uncertain. This CDR3 has 16 amino acids. The V gene lost 4 bases and the J gene lost 0 bases, with 14 bases spanning the gap. The CDR3 nucleotides are TGTGCCAGAAGCGCGTCGACATTGTATAGCAATCAGCCCCAGCATTTT. Its translation is CARSASTLYSNQPQHF.

On this clone: At the DNA level, this CDR3 is encoded by other sequences in the same sample as well. The chain carries TRBV3-1 (or the pseudogene TRBV3-2) and TRBJ2-1; 8 bases fit TRBD2. V was clipped by 3 bases and J by 1 base; unmatched bases: 2. The CDR3 runs to 15 residues. The germline CDR1 and CDR2 sequences are LGHDT and YNNKEL (reference sequence). The CDR3 loop is CASSHSGSSYNEQFF. The CDR3 DNA sequence: TGTGCCAGCAGCCACAGCGGGAGTTCCTACAATGAGCAGTTCTTC.

The chain has TRBV28 and TRBJ2-7; possible D gene TRBD1, 6 bases. V was trimmed by 4 bases and J by 0 bases, leaving 7 bases between them. Per germline, CDR1 MDHEN and CDR2 SYDVKM. The CDR3 length is 13 residues. This chain's CDR3 is CASSWTVSYEQYF. In nucleotides, the CDR3 is TGTGCCAGCAGTTGGACAGTCTCCTACGAGCAGTACTTC. Together with reference TRBV28 and TRBJ2-7, the CDR3 gives the full variable domain: DVKVTQSSRYLVKRTGEKVFLECVQDMDHENMFWYRQDPGLGLRLIYFSYDVKMKEKGDIPEGYSVSREKKERFSLILESASTNQTSMYLCASSWTVSYEQYFGPGTRLTVT.

The chain joins TRBV5-4 to TRBJ1-1; the D gene is possibly TRBD1 (5 bases). This CDR3 comprises 14 residues. Germline-derived CDR1 and CDR2 are SGHNT and YYREEE (reference sequence). Trimming stripped 4 bases from V and 1 base from J, with 11 bases between. This CDR3 reads CASSHPDKNTEAFF. CDR3 coding DNA: TGTGCCAGCAGCCATCCGGACAAGAACACTGAAGCTTTCTTT.

V usage is TRBV21-1 and J usage is TRBJ1-3; the D call TRBD1 from the table was never checked on the DNA. TRBV21-1 is termed a pseudogene. The length of the CDR3 is 16 residues. The CDR3 region is CASSKAAGGSGNTIYF. The CDR3 nucleotides are TGTGCCAGCAGCAAAGCGGCAGGGGGCTCCGGAAACACCATATATTTT.

The chain joins TRBV4-3 to TRBJ2-1; 10 bases are a match to TRBD2. Per the germline V gene, CDR1 is LGHNA and CDR2 is YSLEER. CDR3 length: 15 amino acids. Trimming took 1 base from V and 6 from J; bases not matched to a gene: 3. The CDR3 here is CASSQVAGGLNEQFF. The CDR3 DNA follows: TGCGCCAGCAGCCAAGTAGCGGGAGGACTCAATGAGCAGTTCTTC.

The chain links TRBV7-2 to TRBJ2-7, with 8 bases matching TRBD2. This CDR3 has 16 residues. Germline V gene data show CDR1 as SGHTA and CDR2 as FQGNSA. V lost 5 bases to trimming and J lost 2 bases; unmatched junction nucleotides: 11. In nucleotides, the CDR3 is TGTGCCAGCAGCCCACGGGGAGGCGGGGGGACCTACGAGCAGTACTTC. As protein: CASSPRGGGGTYEQYF.

This clone was detected only once. The rearrangement uses TRBV7-9 and TRBJ2-3; perhaps TRBD2 as D (5 bases). This CDR3 spans 16 amino acids. Germline V gene sequence: CDR1 SEHNR, CDR2 FQNEAQ (reference sequence). V lost 5 bases to trimming and J lost 4 bases, with 19 bases between them. CDR3: CASSPVVAGRADTQYF. In nucleotides, the CDR3 is TGTGCCAGCAGCCCCGTGGTGGCGGGTCGAGCAGATACGCAGTATTTT. The full variable domain, rest sourced from reference TRBV7-9 and TRBJ2-3, is DTGVSQNPRHKITKRGQNVTFRCDPISEHNRLYWYRQTLGQGPEFLTYFQNEAQLEKSRLLSDRFSAERPKGSFSTLEIQRTEQGDSAMYLCASSPVVAGRADTQYFGPGTRLTVL.

This rearrangement joins TRBV7-2 to TRBJ2-2; 13 bases are a match to TRBD2. V trimming: 2 bases; J trimming: 1 base; junction bases outside the gene matches: 7. This CDR3 comprises 19 residues. In germline, CDR1 is SGHTA, CDR2 FQGNSA. The CDR3 loop reads CASSLWGTSGVLNTGELFF. CDR3 nucleotide sequence: TGTGCCAGCAGCTTATGGGGGACTAGCGGGGTCCTGAACACCGGGGAGCTGTTTTTT.